Below are 18 T cell receptor beta chains sequenced from a single sample in a study of blood T cell repertoires in COVID-19. Some clones are missing from TCRdb's copy, which holds only in-frame ones; the method was immunoSEQ multiplex PCR. The sample includes 150,000 to 200,000 clones, about 83% of them seen just once. Sequenced material: peripheral blood. Source of these receptors: a human donor in a cohort sampled during active COVID-19.

This chain connects TRBV18 to TRBJ2-7; 9 bases are shared with TRBD1. This CDR3 contains 15 residues. Germline values: CDR1 KGHSH, CDR2 LQKENI. The V segment lost 5 bases and the J segment 2 bases; nucleotides outside the gene matches: 7. The CDR3 DNA sequence: TGTGCCAGCTCATCTGGACAGGGGATAACCTACGAGCAGTACTTC. Its protein product is CASSSGQGITYEQYF.

The genes are TRBV19 and TRBJ2-3; 8 bases match TRBD1. The V segment lost 6 bases and the J segment 8 bases; nucleotides outside the gene matches: 10. The CDR3 loop spans 14 amino acids. The germline CDR1 and CDR2 sequences are LNHDA and SQIVND (reference sequence). For the CDR3, the DNA is TGTGCCAGTAGCCTGGACAGGGTTTCAGCTACGCAGTATTTT. Its translation is CASSLDRVSATQYF.

V usage is TRBV5-1 and J usage is TRBJ1-1; 9 positions agree with TRBD1. Germline trimming cut 8 bases from V and 11 bases from J; bases unmatched to any gene: 7. The CDR3 is 11 amino acids. Germline V lookup: CDR1 SGHRS, CDR2 YFSETQ. The CDR3 nucleotides are TGCGCCAGTACGGGACAGGGCGGCGCTTTCTTT. This sequence encodes CASTGQGGAFF.

The chain employs TRBV4-3 and TRBJ2-1; maybe TRBD2 (6 bases). This CDR3 comprises 14 residues. The germline V gene encodes CDR1 LGHNA and CDR2 YSLEER. V lost 3 bases and J 6 bases, leaving 12 bases between the germline ends. The DNA of the CDR3 is TGCGCCAGCAGCCACGATACTAGCCGCAATGAGCAGTTCTTC. Protein: CASSHDTSRNEQFF.

The chain employs TRBV7-9 and TRBJ2-6; 7 nucleotides line up with TRBD2. The CDR3 runs 16 residues. The trim removed 5 bases at V and 2 bases at J, leaving 6 bases unmatched. The germline CDR1 and CDR2 sequences are SEHNR and FQNEAQ (reference sequence). CDR3 DNA: TGTGCCAGCAGCAGGGAGGGGCCCCCTGGGGCCAACGTCCTGACTTTC. Translation: CASSREGPPGANVLTF.

The J gene is TRBJ2-1, the V gene TRBV28, with TRBD2 identical over 7 bases. This CDR3 region has 12 residues. Germline CDR1 and CDR2: MDHEN and SYDVKM. Trimming removed 7 bases from V and 6 bases from J; junction bases left unmatched: 3. The CDR3 coding sequence is TGTGCCAGCACCTCGGGAGGCAATGAGCAGTTCTTC. This sequence encodes CASTSGGNEQFF. Looking up the rest from reference TRBV28 and TRBJ2-1 gives the full variable domain: DVKVTQSSRYLVKRTGEKVFLECVQDMDHENMFWYRQDPGLGLRLIYFSYDVKMKEKGDIPEGYSVSREKKERFSLILESASTNQTSMYLCASTSGGNEQFFGPGTRLTVL.

The chain links TRBV24-1 to TRBJ2-5; 8 nucleotides match TRBD1. Trimming cost V 5 bases and J 8 bases; bases outside gene matches: 6. This CDR3 comprises 13 residues. From germline, CDR1 is KGHDR and CDR2 SFDVKD. The CDR3 DNA reads TGTGCCACCAGTGGTGGACAGGGTAACACCCAGTACTTC. The encoded protein is CATSGGQGNTQYF.

This clone was seen just once. The rearrangement joins TRBV5-6 to TRBJ2-3, with 14 bases matching TRBD2. The ends lost 3 bases at V and 3 bases at J; junction bases unmatched: 6. The CDR3 extends over 17 amino acids. The V gene's germline CDR1 is SGHDT and CDR2 YYEEEE. CDR3 DNA: TGTGCCAGCAGCTGGACCGGGACTAGCGGGAGAACAGATACGCAGTATTTT. Protein: CASSWTGTSGRTDTQYF.

The chain employs TRBV19 and TRBJ1-2, with D possibly TRBD1 on 5 matching bases. Trimming removed 4 bases at V and 8 bases at J, with 17 bases between. Germline CDR1 and CDR2: LNHDA and SQIVND (reference sequence). CDR3 size: 14 residues. CDR3 protein: CASSRQGPLEGYTF. CDR3 DNA: TGTGCCAGTAGTAGGCAGGGCCCCTTAGAGGGCTACACCTTC.

This chain uses TRBV10-3 with TRBJ2-5; TRBD2 matches at 10 bases. The CDR3 is 14 amino acids. Germline V gene lookup returns CDR1 ENHRY and CDR2 SYGVKD. The J segment lost 3 bases and the V segment lost 7 bases, leaving 5 bases of the junction unmatched. The CDR3 sequence: CAIKERGGEETQYF. The CDR3 nucleotides are TGTGCCATCAAGGAGCGGGGGGGGGAAGAGACCCAGTACTTC.

V is TRBV5-6 and J is TRBJ2-7; tentatively, D is TRBD1 (7 bases). V was pared by 4 bases and J by 4 bases, with 30 bases between. The CDR3 is 19 residues long. The germline V gene has CDR1 SGHDT and CDR2 YYEEEE. The CDR3 region is CASSRAGGRTGDPRYEQYF. The CDR3 DNA reads as TGTGCCAGCAGCCGCGCCGGGGGTCGAACAGGGGATCCCCGTTACGAGCAGTACTTC.

This chain connects TRBV5-1 to TRBJ2-5; 8 bases align to TRBD2. Trimming at V came to 4 bases and at J to 0 bases, leaving 2 bases not matched to a gene. The CDR3 runs to 14 residues. The V gene's germline CDR1 is SGHRS and CDR2 YFSETQ. The CDR3 region has the DNA TGCGCCAGCAGCGTACTAGCGGACCAAGAGACCCAGTACTTC. Amino acids: CASSVLADQETQYF.

This chain links TRBV25-1 with TRBJ2-2, with D possibly being TRBD1 (5 bases). The CDR3 spans 14 residues. Germline-derived CDR1 and CDR2 are MGHDK and SYGVNS. Trimming left V 6 bases short and J 4 bases short, with 12 bases between. The CDR3 DNA sequence: TGTGCCAGCAGCAGGGCCACGGGCACCGGGGAGCTGTTTTTT. Translation gives CASSRATGTGELFF.

The gene calls are TRBV10-3 and TRBJ2-1, with TRBD2 identical over 8 bases. This CDR3 is built from 16 residues. CDR1 ENHRY and CDR2 SYGVKD come from the germline V gene. V gave up 3 bases and J gave up 0 bases; unmatched junction bases: 4. The CDR3: CAISDTSGLSYNEQFF. CDR3 DNA: TGTGCCATCAGTGACACTAGCGGTCTCTCCTACAATGAGCAGTTCTTC.

The chain uses TRBV7-9 and TRBJ1-3; perhaps TRBD1 as D (6 bases). This CDR3 contains 17 residues. Germline CDR1 SEHNR, CDR2 FQNEAQ (reference sequence). V was trimmed by 1 base and J by 3 bases, leaving 16 bases between them. The CDR3 nucleotides read TGTGCCAGCAGCTTAGACCACTCAGGGGTCCTTGGAAACACCATATATTTT. This codes for CASSLDHSGVLGNTIYF.

This clone has only one observation. The chain has TRBV6-2 or TRBV6-3 and TRBJ2-7; 12 nucleotides agree with TRBD2. The CDR3 covers 20 residues. Germline V gene data show CDR1 as MNHEY and CDR2 as SVGEGT. Trimming removed 0 bases from V and 3 bases from J; junction bases left unmatched: 15. CDR3 bases: TGTGCCAGCAGTTACTCACACTCTTCTCGACTAGCGGGGGACCTCTACGAGCAGTACTTC. The encoded protein is CASSYSHSSRLAGDLYEQYF.

This chain joins TRBV7-2 and TRBJ2-1; TRBD2 matches at 10 bases. The V segment lost 4 bases and the J segment 2 bases; nucleotides outside the gene matches: 8. The CDR3 totals 17 residues. Germline CDR1 SGHTA, CDR2 FQGNSA. DNA of the CDR3: TGTGCCAGCAGCTGGACCCATCTAGCGGGGGCCTACAATGAGCAGTTCTTC. Amino acids: CASSWTHLAGAYNEQFF.

This chain joins TRBV19 and TRBJ1-1, with 9 bases aligning to TRBD1. CDR1 is LNHDA and CDR2 is SQIVND in the germline V gene (reference sequence). This CDR3 comprises 16 residues. With V trimmed by 6 bases and J by 0 bases, 8 bases remained unmatched. The CDR3 reads CASSPGTGLMNTEAFF. The CDR3 bases are TGTGCCAGTAGCCCCGGGACAGGGCTAATGAACACTGAAGCTTTCTTT.